This T cell receptor (beta chain) was identified during a study of CD8+ T cells in alopecia areata. Study overall: Treated individuals took tofacitinib by mouth, 5 to 10 mg twice daily. Study conclusions and caveats: Sharing of TCRs across patients appeared less clear than in mice, possibly for HLA-related reasons. Elevated clonality characterized lesional scalp relative to normal scalp, particularly in alopecia totalis/universalis.

For this clone: Its antigen is still unknown.

Trimming took 5 bases from V and 2 from J; bases not matched to a gene: 8. The CDR3 is 15 amino acids. Germline CDR1 reads MNHEY; CDR2 reads SVGAGI. Sequencing relied on a cDNA template that was reverse transcribed from extracted RNA. The table came from immunoSEQ multiplex PCR; TCRdb's copy has only in-frame clones and leaves some out. The data hold over 100,000 clones, with more than 40% observed a single time. The authors sorted CD4+ and CD8+ T cells from PBMCs. The input for sequencing was CD8+ T cells sorted from blood, taken at week 0. The sequence was obtained from a human donor with alopecia areata. The chain has TRBV6-5 and TRBJ2-5; 7 positions agree with TRBD1. CDR3 in amino acids: CASSPSGTDQETQYF. The CDR3 DNA is TGTGCCAGCAGTCCATCCGGGACAGATCAAGAGACCCAGTACTTC.